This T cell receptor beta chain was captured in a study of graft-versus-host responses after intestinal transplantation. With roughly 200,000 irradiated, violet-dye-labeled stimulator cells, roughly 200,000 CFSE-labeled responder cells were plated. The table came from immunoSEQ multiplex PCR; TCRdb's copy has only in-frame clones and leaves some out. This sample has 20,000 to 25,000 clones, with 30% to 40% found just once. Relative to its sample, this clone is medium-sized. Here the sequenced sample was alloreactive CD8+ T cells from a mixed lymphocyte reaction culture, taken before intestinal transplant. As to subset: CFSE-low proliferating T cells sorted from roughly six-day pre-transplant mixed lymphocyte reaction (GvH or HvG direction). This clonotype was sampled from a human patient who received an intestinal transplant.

The chain's CDR3 is CASRPIGLNEQFF. As DNA, the CDR3 is TGCGCCAGCAGACCTATCGGACTCAATGAGCAGTTCTTC. This chain joins TRBV5-1 and TRBJ2-1, with D perhaps TRBD2 (5 bases). Germline V gene data show CDR1 as SGHRS and CDR2 as YFSETQ. The CDR3 is made up of 13 amino acids. V lost 5 bases and J 6 bases, leaving 12 bases between the germline ends.